This TCR beta chain was sequenced for a study of blood T cells in healthy people across ages. V lost 7 bases to trimming and J lost 6 bases, with 12 bases between them. The germline gives CDR1 MNHNS, CDR2 SASEGT. There are 12 residues in the CDR3. Through a sample-barcoded 5' primer and a J-beta primer mix, a second PCR was run for about 7 to 12 cycles. TCRdb reanalysed the 5' RACE reads using MiXCR and keeps one entry per CDR3 protein. The sample yields 700,000 to 950,000 distinct CDR3 sequences, roughly 64% seen once. This clonotype has only one observation. The sequenced material came from blood. The sequence was collected from a man aged 25-45 years in good health. This rearrangement joins TRBV6-1 to TRBJ1-2, with a weak D call TRBD1 (5 bases). CDR3 DNA sequence: TGTGCCAGCACTCCCGGGGGAAATGGCTACACCTTC. As protein: CASTPGGNGYTF.